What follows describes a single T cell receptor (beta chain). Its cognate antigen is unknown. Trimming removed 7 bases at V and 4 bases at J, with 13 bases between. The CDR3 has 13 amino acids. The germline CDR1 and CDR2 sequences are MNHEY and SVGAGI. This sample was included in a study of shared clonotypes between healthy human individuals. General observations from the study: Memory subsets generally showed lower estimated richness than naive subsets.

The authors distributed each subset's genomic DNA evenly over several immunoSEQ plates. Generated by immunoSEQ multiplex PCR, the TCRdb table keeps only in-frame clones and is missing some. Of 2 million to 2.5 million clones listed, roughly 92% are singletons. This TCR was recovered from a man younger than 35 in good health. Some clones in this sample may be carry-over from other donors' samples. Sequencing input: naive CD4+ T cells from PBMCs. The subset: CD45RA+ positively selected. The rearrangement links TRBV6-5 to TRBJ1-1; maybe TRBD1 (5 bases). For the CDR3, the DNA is TGTGCCAGCACCAGGGTGGGCGGCACTGAAGCTTTCTTT. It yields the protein CASTRVGGTEAFF.